The 23 T cell receptor beta chains reported below all come from one sample, sequenced in a study of T cell responses to AZD1222 COVID-19 vaccine. Assay: immunoSEQ multiplex PCR; the TCRdb copy retains only in-frame clones and omits some. The sample lists 95,000 or so clones, around 90% occurring once. The sequences come from peripheral blood, collected on day 0 of AZD1222 vaccination. The receptor source for this set is an adult in good health.

In this sample, this clone turned up a few times. The chain employs TRBV6-2 or TRBV6-3 and TRBJ2-1; D is possibly TRBD1 (6 bases). Deletions cut 0 bases from V and 3 bases from J, with 15 bases between. The CDR3 sequence is 17 residues long. Germline CDR1 and CDR2: MNHEY and SVGEGT. CDR3 nucleotide sequence: TGTGCCAGCAGTTACTCTCCTCCTAGGGGGATCTACAATGAGCAGTTCTTC. Its translation is CASSYSPPRGIYNEQFF.

This chain uses TRBV6-2 or TRBV6-3 with TRBJ1-2, with D possibly matching TRBD1 (5 bases). Trimming took 5 bases from V and 4 from J, leaving 14 bases between them. The V gene's germline CDR1 is MNHEY and CDR2 SVGEGT. CDR3 size: 14 residues. The CDR3 loop reads CASSPRVTRYGYTF. The CDR3 nucleotides read TGTGCCAGCAGTCCCAGGGTGACGCGCTATGGCTACACCTTC.

The chain recombines TRBV28 with TRBJ1-2, with D unclear. Germline V gene lookup returns CDR1 MDHEN and CDR2 SYDVKM. The V end was cut by 4 bases, the J end by 0 bases, with 18 bases between. CDR3 length equals 17 residues. In DNA form, the CDR3 reads TGTGCCAGCAGTTCCGGACGGCTTCTCTCCCCTAACTATGGCTACACCTTC. It translates to CASSSGRLLSPNYGYTF.

The J gene is TRBJ1-5, the V gene TRBV30; D is ambiguous. Germline V lookup: CDR1 GTSNPN, CDR2 SVGIG (reference sequence). This CDR3 spans 13 amino acids. The V and J ends lost 3 bases and 6 bases respectively, with 12 bases between them. This chain's CDR3 is CAWRFRSTQPQHF. For the CDR3, the DNA is TGTGCCTGGAGGTTTCGGAGTACTCAGCCCCAGCATTTT.

The chain uses TRBV27 and TRBJ2-1, with 8 bases that match TRBD1. Per the germline V gene, CDR1 is MNHEY and CDR2 is SMNVEV (reference sequence). Trimming took 8 bases from V and 6 from J; bases not matched to a gene: 3. The CDR3 runs 12 residues. CDR3 coding DNA: TGTGCCAGCCGGACAGGGCCCAATGAGCAGTTCTTC. Amino acid sequence: CASRTGPNEQFF.

This chain joins TRBV4-3 and TRBJ2-1; D call uncertain. The germline V and J ends were trimmed by 5 bases and 6 bases, with 23 bases remaining between them. CDR1 is LGHNA and CDR2 is YSLEER in the germline V gene. The CDR3 is 17 residues long. CDR3 sequence reads: CASSASTVPAPPNEQFF. CDR3 in DNA: TGCGCCAGCAGCGCTTCTACGGTCCCGGCCCCCCCCAATGAGCAGTTCTTC.

This clone was seen only a few times. The rearrangement joins TRBV10-3 to TRBJ1-2, with unresolved D. The V gene lost 0 bases and the J gene lost 4 bases, with 12 bases spanning the gap. Germline CDR1 ENHRY, CDR2 SYGVKD. This CDR3 comprises 15 residues. In DNA form, the CDR3 reads TGTGCCATCAGTGAGTCCGGACTCCTGGCCTATGGCTACACCTTC. This gives the protein CAISESGLLAYGYTF.

This clone was observed a single time. This sequence joins TRBV19 and TRBJ2-5; TRBD2 agrees at 7 bases. V lost 5 bases, J lost 2 bases, and 8 bases stayed unmatched. From germline, CDR1 is LNHDA and CDR2 SQIVND (reference sequence). The CDR3 runs 15 residues. CDR3 loop: CASSWRGSSQETQYF. In nucleotides, the CDR3 is TGTGCCAGTAGTTGGCGGGGGTCATCTCAAGAGACCCAGTACTTC.

The V gene is TRBV7-8, the J gene TRBJ2-1, with 8 bases fitting TRBD2. V was pared by 2 bases and J by 4 bases, with 7 bases of the junction left unmatched. The CDR3 spans 16 residues. Germline loops: CDR1 SGHVS, CDR2 FQNEAQ. The CDR3 bases are TGTGCCAGCAGCTTACCTACTAGCGGAGATTACAATGAGCAGTTCTTC. Protein product: CASSLPTSGDYNEQFF.

The rearrangement joins TRBV14 to TRBJ1-1; D might be TRBD1 (5 bases). Per the germline V gene, CDR1 is SGHDN and CDR2 is FVKESK. V dropped 3 bases and J dropped 6 bases, with 14 bases sitting between them. The CDR3 spans 14 residues. For the CDR3, the DNA is TGTGCCAGCAGCCAGCTCAGGGAGATCTCTGAAGCTTTCTTT. It yields the protein CASSQLREISEAFF.

The chain joins TRBV5-1 to TRBJ2-2; no firm D call. The CDR3 loop spans 14 amino acids. Germline assignment: CDR1 SGHRS and CDR2 YFSETQ. Trimming removed 0 bases at V and 8 bases at J, with 11 bases between. The CDR3 loop reads CASSLDPEPGELFF. Here the CDR3 DNA reads TGCGCCAGCAGCTTGGATCCCGAGCCGGGGGAGCTGTTTTTT.

This chain uses TRBV6-5 with TRBJ2-4; no reliable D call. This CDR3 is built from 16 residues. V lost 1 base and J lost 0, with 10 bases in between. CDR1 MNHEY and CDR2 SVGAGI come from the germline V gene. The CDR3 loop reads CASSYLGSIAKNIQYF. The CDR3 DNA sequence: TGTGCCAGCAGTTACTTAGGCTCTATAGCCAAAAACATTCAGTACTTC.

V is TRBV27 and J is TRBJ1-1; 8 nucleotides line up with TRBD1. V dropped 3 bases and J dropped 5; count of bases not matched to a gene: 8. The V gene's germline CDR1 is MNHEY and CDR2 SMNVEV (reference sequence). The CDR3 is 15 residues long. CDR3 coding DNA: TGTGCCAGCAGTTTCTTGGCAGGGGGCAGGACTGAAGCTTTCTTT. It codes for CASSFLAGGRTEAFF.

The V and J genes are TRBV7-2 and TRBJ1-5; D gene uncertain. The V and J ends lost 0 bases and 2 bases respectively, with 5 bases between them. Germline CDR1 is SGHTA and CDR2 is FQGNSA. This CDR3 has 14 residues. This chain's CDR3 is CASSLAVGNQPQHF. DNA for the CDR3: TGTGCCAGCAGCTTAGCAGTGGGCAATCAGCCCCAGCATTTT. The whole variable domain, filled in from reference TRBV7-2 and TRBJ1-5, reads GAGVSQSPSNKVTEKGKDVELRCDPISGHTALYWYRQSLGQGLEFLIYFQGNSAPDKSGLPSDRFSAERTGGSVSTLTIQRTQQEDSAVYLCASSLAVGNQPQHFGDGTRLSIL.

This clone was seen a single time. The genes are TRBV18 and TRBJ1-1; unclear D gene. This CDR3 has 14 amino acids. From germline, CDR1 is KGHSH and CDR2 LQKENI. The ends were cut back, 6 bases at V and 1 base at J, with 12 bases in the middle. The CDR3 here is CASSVSERNTEAFF. DNA for the CDR3: TGTGCCAGCTCCGTGTCTGAGCGGAACACTGAAGCTTTCTTT.

This rearrangement joins TRBV18 to TRBJ1-1, with D possibly TRBD1 on 5 matching bases. The CDR3 has 17 amino acids. Germline CDR1 reads KGHSH; CDR2 reads LQKENI. V lost 0 bases and J 3 bases, leaving 17 bases between the germline ends. CDR3 DNA: TGTGCCAGCTCACCACCGCAGGGAACCTTTATGGACACTGAAGCTTTCTTT. Translated, it gives CASSPPQGTFMDTEAFF.

This chain connects TRBV27 to TRBJ1-1; 7 bases map to TRBD1. Germline lookup yields CDR1 MNHEY and CDR2 SMNVEV (reference sequence). V dropped 10 bases and J dropped 1; count of bases not matched to a gene: 6. The length of the CDR3 is 13 residues. Here the CDR3 DNA reads TGTGCCACCCTGGGACAGTCGAACACTGAAGCTTTCTTT. This encodes CATLGQSNTEAFF.

This clone was seen once. This chain uses TRBV10-3 with TRBJ2-3, with D maybe TRBD1 (5 bases). The V and J ends lost 2 bases and 4 bases respectively, with 10 bases between them. Germline V gene data show CDR1 as ENHRY and CDR2 as SYGVKD. The CDR3 length is 14 residues. CDR3 in amino acids: CAISEGAPADTQYF. DNA of the CDR3: TGTGCCATCAGTGAGGGGGCCCCCGCAGATACGCAGTATTTT.

CDR3 DNA sequence: TGTGCCAGCAGCGCGCAGGGTGGTTCACCCCTCCACTTT. Amino acid sequence: CASSAQGGSPLHF. The chain employs TRBV11-3 and TRBJ1-6, with D possibly matching TRBD1 (5 bases). This CDR3 contains 13 residues. Trimming stripped 5 bases from V and 9 bases from J, with 11 bases between. Germline V gene sequence: CDR1 SGHNT, CDR2 YENEEA.

This rearrangement joins TRBV19 to TRBJ1-1; D not certain. CDR3 length equals 14 residues. Trimming took off 7 bases at V and 3 bases at J, with 15 bases between the two ends. Germline values: CDR1 LNHDA, CDR2 SQIVND (reference sequence). The CDR3 loop reads CASNWWGGDTEAFF. CDR3 sequence (DNA): TGTGCCAGTAATTGGTGGGGAGGAGACACTGAAGCTTTCTTT.

The rearrangement uses TRBV5-1 and TRBJ2-5, with D uncertain. The germline V gene has CDR1 SGHRS and CDR2 YFSETQ. CDR3 length equals 13 residues. Trimming took off 2 bases at V and 1 base at J, with 6 bases between the two ends. CDR3 in DNA: TGCGCCAGCAGCTTTGCGGTCCAAGAGACCCAGTACTTC. Its protein is CASSFAVQETQYF.

V gene TRBV19 combines with J gene TRBJ2-3, with 7 bases that match TRBD1. With V trimmed by 8 bases and J by 1 base, 6 bases remained unmatched. CDR3 length: 14 residues. From germline, CDR1 is LNHDA and CDR2 SQIVND (reference sequence). CDR3 bases: TGTGCCAGTGGGGACAGTATCGGCACAGATACGCAGTATTTT. This codes for CASGDSIGTDTQYF.

V is TRBV2 and J is TRBJ1-1; D possibly corresponds to TRBD1 (5 bases). Deletions cut 6 bases from V and 3 bases from J, with 14 bases between. CDR3 length: 14 amino acids. CDR1 is SNHLY, CDR2 FYNNEI, per germline. For the CDR3, the DNA is TGTGCCAGCAGCAGGGACTGGGCGGACACTGAAGCTTTCTTT. Amino acids: CASSRDWADTEAFF. Looking up the rest from reference TRBV2 and TRBJ1-1 gives the full variable domain: EPEVTQTPSHQVTQMGQEVILRCVPISNHLYFYWYRQILGQKVEFLVSFYNNEISEKSEIFDDQFSVERPDGSNFTLKIRSTKLEDSAMYFCASSRDWADTEAFFGQGTRLTVV.